What follows are 21 T cell receptor beta chains derived from one specimen sequenced in a study of beta chain features in type 1 diabetes. Sequenced material consisted of expressed TCRB transcripts (all of the isolated RNA was reverse transcribed). Here immunoSEQ multiplex PCR was the method, and the copy in TCRdb shows in-frame clones only, minus some. The sample consists of 250,000 to 400,000 clones, about 15% of them appearing once. Sequenced input: central memory CD4+ T cells from blood. These receptors were taken from a man aged 30-40 years in good health.

The chain uses TRBV5-8 and TRBJ1-5; D uncertain. V dropped 2 bases and J dropped 9 bases, with 15 bases sitting between them. Germline CDR1 reads SGHTS; CDR2 reads YDEGEE. The CDR3 contains 14 residues. The DNA of the CDR3 is TGTGCCAGCAGCTTAAAGGAGGGCCTTCTGCCCCAGCATTTT. Protein: CASSLKEGLLPQHF.

This chain uses TRBV7-2 with TRBJ1-1; 8 bases fit TRBD1. V lost 5 bases, J lost 2 bases, and 4 bases stayed unmatched. Germline lookup yields CDR1 SGHTA and CDR2 FQGNSA. This CDR3 spans 14 amino acids. CDR3 DNA sequence: TGTGCCAGCAGCCGACAGGGGTTTAACACTGAAGCTTTCTTT. Amino acids: CASSRQGFNTEAFF.

The chain combines TRBV5-5 with TRBJ2-1; D is unclear. CDR1 SGHKS and CDR2 YYEKEE come from the germline V gene (reference sequence). Trimming took 4 bases from V and 0 from J, leaving 8 bases between them. This CDR3 has 14 amino acids. CDR3 nucleotides: TGTGCCAGCAGCCCCAGAGACTCCTACAATGAGCAGTTCTTC. Residues: CASSPRDSYNEQFF.

This chain joins TRBV27 and TRBJ2-7, with D tentatively TRBD1 or TRBD2 (6 bases each). The CDR3 runs to 14 residues. Germline V CDR1 and CDR2: MNHEY, SMNVEV (reference sequence). V gave up 5 bases and J gave up 8 bases, with 19 bases separating them. The CDR3 loop reads CASSRGTPEGKQYF. DNA for the CDR3: TGTGCCAGCAGTCGCGGGACACCTGAGGGTAAGCAGTACTTC.

The sample holds a few counts of this clone. The chain carries TRBV25-1 and TRBJ2-7, with 9 bases identical to TRBD2. The CDR3 consists of 15 residues. Germline CDR1 is MGHDK and CDR2 is SYGVNS. The ends lost 3 bases at V and 0 bases at J; junction bases unmatched: 3. The CDR3 DNA reads as TGTGCCAGCAGTGAGGGCGGGGGGGCCTCCTACGAGCAGTACTTC. The encoded protein is CASSEGGGASYEQYF.

V is TRBV30 and J is TRBJ2-7; D possibly corresponds to TRBD2 (6 bases). CDR3 length: 11 amino acids. Trimming cost V 2 bases and J 7 bases, with 9 bases left between them. Germline values: CDR1 GTSNPN, CDR2 SVGIG (reference sequence). This chain's CDR3 is CAWSSGGEQYV. CDR3 sequence (DNA): TGTGCCTGGAGTTCTGGGGGGGAGCAGTACGTC.

This clone was picked up many times. The V and J genes are TRBV7-9 and TRBJ2-7; D uncertain. The CDR3 loop spans 13 amino acids. Trimming took off 0 bases at V and 3 bases at J, with 6 bases between the two ends. Germline CDR1 and CDR2: SEHNR and FQNEAQ (reference sequence). The CDR3 protein is CASSLAPGYEQYV. Here the CDR3 DNA reads TGTGCCAGCAGCTTAGCGCCGGGCTACGAGCAGTACGTC.

V usage is TRBV29-1 and J usage is TRBJ1-1, with D possibly being TRBD1 (5 bases). The CDR3 is made up of 13 amino acids. CDR1 and CDR2 (germline): SQVTM, ANQGSEA. The V and J ends lost 7 bases and 3 bases respectively, with 15 bases between them. For the CDR3, the DNA is TGCAGCGGTAAGAAGGGGATGGACACTGAAGCTTTCTTT. It is translated as CSGKKGMDTEAFF.

This clone occurred many times. This sequence joins TRBV11-3 and TRBJ2-3, with TRBD2 identical over 13 bases. Germline trimming cut 1 base from V and 0 bases from J; bases unmatched to any gene: 1. Germline V gives CDR1 SGHNT, CDR2 YENEEA. The CDR3 contains 17 residues. CDR3 DNA: TGTGCCAGCAGCTTAGGACTAGCGGGAGGCAGCACAGATACGCAGTATTTT. Amino acids: CASSLGLAGGSTDTQYF.

This clone was counted between two and nine times. The chain couples TRBV7-2 to TRBJ2-5; no definite D call. The CDR3 has 13 amino acids. V lost 5 bases, J lost 3 bases, and 10 bases lay in between. CDR1 and CDR2 (germline): SGHTA, FQGNSA. The DNA for the CDR3 is TGTGCCAGCAGCCCTTACCCAAAAGAGACCCAGTACTTC. This encodes CASSPYPKETQYF.

This clone occurred a few times. The chain recombines TRBV7-6 with TRBJ2-1, with 7 bases fitting TRBD2. The CDR3 sequence is 16 residues long. With V trimmed by 1 base and J by 3 bases, 6 bases remained unmatched. Germline V gene data show CDR1 as SGHVS and CDR2 as FNYEAQ. The CDR3 nucleotides read TGTGCCAGCAGCTTAGGGAGCGGGGCGAGCTACAATGAGCAGTTCTTC. This gives the protein CASSLGSGASYNEQFF. The full variable domain, its missing parts supplied by reference TRBV7-6 and TRBJ2-1, is GAGVSQSPRYKVTKRGQDVALRCDPISGHVSLYWYRQALGQGPEFLTYFNYEAQQDKSGLPNDRFSAERPEGSISTLTIQRTEQRDSAMYRCASSLGSGASYNEQFFGPGTRLTVL.

J is TRBJ2-2 and V is TRBV10-2; TRBD2 is a possible D gene (6 bases). Germline values: CDR1 WSHSY, CDR2 SAAADI. This CDR3 region has 14 residues. V was cut by 5 bases and J by 5 bases, with 12 bases left in between. CDR3 in DNA: TGCGCCAGCAGTAACGGGAGAGGGACCGGGGAGCTGTTTTTT. Translating it yields CASSNGRGTGELFF.

The rearrangement uses TRBV7-9 and TRBJ2-4, with 11 bases lining up with TRBD2. V was clipped by 5 bases and J by 2 bases; unmatched bases: 8. CDR1 and CDR2 from the germline V gene are SEHNR and FQNEAQ (reference sequence). The CDR3 sequence is 17 residues long. CDR3 coding DNA: TGTGCCAGCAGCCCTTATAGCGGGGGGGCGACCAAAAACATTCAGTACTTC. Translated, it gives CASSPYSGGATKNIQYF.

This clone was seen only a few times. This chain links TRBV6-6 with TRBJ1-5; D gene uncertain. This CDR3 comprises 13 residues. CDR1 is MNHNY and CDR2 is SVGAGI in the germline V gene (reference sequence). Deletions cut 7 bases from V and 5 bases from J, with 12 bases between. The CDR3 loop is CASIVGIDQPQHF. The DNA for the CDR3 is TGTGCCAGCATAGTGGGCATAGATCAGCCCCAGCATTTT.

This clone showed up just a few times. This sequence joins TRBV6-1 and TRBJ2-3; D uncertain. The V end lost 2 bases, the J end lost 3 bases, and 12 bases lay between the germline ends. CDR3 length: 15 amino acids. Germline values: CDR1 MNHNS, CDR2 SASEGT. CDR3 sequence reads: CASSETGGITDTQYF. The CDR3 DNA reads as TGTGCCAGCAGTGAAACGGGTGGAATAACAGATACGCAGTATTTT.

The rearrangement links TRBV11-3 to TRBJ2-3; 8 bases fit TRBD2. V gave up 5 bases and J gave up 2 bases; unmatched junction bases: 3. The germline V gene encodes CDR1 SGHNT and CDR2 YENEEA. The CDR3 is made up of 14 amino acids. The chain's CDR3 is CASSIAGNTDTQYF. CDR3 DNA sequence: TGTGCCAGCAGCATAGCGGGAAACACAGATACGCAGTATTTT.

The chain links TRBV18 to TRBJ2-7; TRBD2 matches 8 bases. The germline V gene encodes CDR1 KGHSH and CDR2 LQKENI. This CDR3 comprises 15 residues. V gave up 2 bases and J gave up 2 bases; unmatched junction bases: 5. CDR3 bases: TGTGCCAGCTCACCAATGAAAGCGGGGGCCTACGAGCAGTACTTC. It is translated as CASSPMKAGAYEQYF.

This clone showed up just a few times. The V call is TRBV7-3, the J call TRBJ2-1; the D gene is possibly TRBD1 (5 bases). The length of the CDR3 is 15 residues. Trimming left V 1 base short and J 7 bases short, with 14 bases between. Germline V CDR1 and CDR2: SGHTA, FQGTGA. CDR3 DNA sequence: TGTGCCAGCAGCTTAATGGGTTGGGGCAGTAATGAGCAGTTCTTC. The encoded protein is CASSLMGWGSNEQFF.

This clone came up many times. The V call is TRBV19, the J call TRBJ2-6, with D uncertain. Germline CDR1 reads LNHDA; CDR2 reads SQIVND (reference sequence). Trimming removed 5 bases from V and 0 bases from J, with 5 bases in between. The CDR3 covers 14 residues. The CDR3 nucleotides read TGTGCCAGTAGTGTGAGCTCTGGGGCCAACGTCCTGACTTTC. Amino acid sequence: CASSVSSGANVLTF.

V is TRBV5-4 and J is TRBJ1-2; D ambiguous. Looked up from germline, CDR1 is SGHNT and CDR2 is YYREEE (reference sequence). Trimming stripped 0 bases from V and 6 bases from J, with 12 bases between. The CDR3 is 14 amino acids. The CDR3, as DNA: TGTGCCAGCAGCTTGGAGGGTTGGGGTAATGGCTACACCTTC. It is translated as CASSLEGWGNGYTF.

The chain's CDR3 is CASSYMADTDTQYF. The CDR3 nucleotides read TGTGCCAGCAGTTACATGGCGGACACAGATACGCAGTATTTT. This chain links TRBV6-6 with TRBJ2-3; D ambiguous. The V and J ends lost 2 bases and 2 bases respectively, with 8 bases between them. The germline CDR1 and CDR2 sequences are MNHNY and SVGAGI (reference sequence). This CDR3 contains 14 residues.